This T cell receptor (beta chain) came from a study of blood T cell repertoires in COVID-19. Only in-frame clones appear in the TCRdb table, and some are missing; sequencing was by immunoSEQ multiplex PCR. The profile shows tens of thousands of clones, 60% to 80% of them singletons. The V segment lost 1 base and the J segment 2 bases; nucleotides outside the gene matches: 6. CDR3 length: 16 amino acids. Per germline, CDR1 LGHDT and CDR2 YNNKEL (reference sequence). The source is a human donor in a cohort sampled during active COVID-19. J is TRBJ1-2 and V is TRBV3-1 (or the pseudogene TRBV3-2), with TRBD1 matching 8 bases. The sequenced sample was peripheral blood. CDR3 amino acids: CASSQGWTGTNYGYTF. The DNA for the CDR3 is TGTGCCAGCAGCCAAGGATGGACAGGGACCAACTATGGCTACACCTTC.